This is a list of T cell receptor beta chains from one sample in a study of a mutant IDH1 vaccine in newly diagnosed glioma. No antigen is known for these receptors. The assay was immunoSEQ multiplex PCR, and TCRdb's table has in-frame clones only and misses some. The sample records around 26,000 clones, over 80% being singletons. This specimen consisted of PBMCs, obtained from a glioma patient whose treatment included an IDH1 peptide vaccine. The receptors come from a young man with glioma. The CDR3 runs from the conserved cysteine through the conserved F or W. Fields, in order: clone size, D gene, V gene, J gene, CDR3 protein, CDR3 DNA. A D gene is named only where the DNA matches it firmly. Clone size is not always given. Where it is, it says once, few, many or a class for expanded clones.

NA	NA	TRBV27	TRBJ2-5	CASRDPGQGRREGRGETQYF	TGTGCCAGCAGGGATCCGGGACAGGGACGGCGGGAGGGCCGAGGAGAGACCCAGTACTTC
NA	NA	TRBV4-3	TRBJ1-1	CASSQGGLAEAFF	TGCGCCAGCAGCCAAGGGGGACTTGCTGAAGCTTTCTTT
NA	NA	TRBV14	TRBJ2-1	CASGGPSYNEQFF	TGTGCCAGCGGAGGGCCGAGCTACAATGAGCAGTTCTTC
NA	NA	TRBV5-5	TRBJ1-5	CASSFAPNNQPQHF	TGTGCCAGCAGCTTTGCTCCGAACAATCAGCCCCAGCATTTT
NA	NA	TRBV15	TRBJ2-5	CATSRDRVRQTRPETQYF	TGTGCCACCAGCAGAGATAGGGTGAGGCAGACTAGGCCCGAGACCCAGTACTTC
NA	NA	TRBV9	TRBJ1-6	CASSRVGDSPLHF	TGTGCCAGCAGCAGGGTCGGTGATTCACCCCTCCACTTT
NA	NA	TRBV7-9	TRBJ2-3	CASSLVASGTDTQYF	TGTGCCAGCAGCTTAGTGGCTAGCGGCACAGATACGCAGTATTTT
once	TRBD2	TRBV7-3	TRBJ2-7	CASSLGGGSEQYF	TGTGCCAGCAGCTTAGGGGGAGGGAGCGAGCAGTACTTC
NA	TRBD1	TRBV29-1	TRBJ2-7	CSVAETGGGTYEQYF	TGCAGCGTGGCGGAGACAGGGGGTGGAACCTACGAGCAGTACTTC
NA	NA	TRBV6-4	TRBJ1-2	CASSDLRAWDFRYTF	TGTGCCAGCAGTGACTTACGGGCATGGGACTTTCGCTACACCTTC
NA	NA	TRBV21-1	TRBJ1-2	CASSKDRVRRWYYYGYTF	TGTGCCAGCAGCAAAGACAGAGTACGACGGTGGTACTACTATGGCTACACCTTC
few	NA	TRBV9	TRBJ1-4	CASSAVQGLGNEKLFF	TGTGCCAGCAGCGCGGTGCAGGGTTTGGGGAATGAAAAACTGTTTTTT
NA	NA	TRBV7-6	TRBJ2-7	CASSTENAYYEQYF	TGTGCCAGCAGCACAGAGAACGCGTACTACGAGCAGTACTTC
NA	TRBD2	TRBV19	TRBJ2-2	CASSPGLALTGELFF	TGTGCCAGTAGTCCGGGACTAGCGCTGACCGGGGAGCTGTTTTTT
NA	TRBD1	TRBV25-1	TRBJ2-3	CASSESRTGGADTQYF	TGTGCCAGCAGTGAATCGAGGACAGGGGGCGCGGATACGCAGTATTTT
NA	NA	TRBV7-2	TRBJ2-7	CASSLEGYGQYF	TGTGCCAGCAGCTTAGAAGGGTACGGGCAGTACTTC
NA	NA	TRBV10-2	TRBJ1-5	CASSAVSRVKQPQHF	TGCGCCAGCAGTGCAGTCTCCAGGGTAAAACAGCCCCAGCATTTT
NA	NA	TRBV19	TRBJ1-4	CASSIKTGLTGRLFF	TGTGCCAGTAGTATCAAGACAGGACTAACGGGGAGACTGTTTTTT